This T cell receptor beta chain stems from a study of cytomegalovirus exposure and HLA in healthy donors. Study-level findings and limits: What was likely a sequencing artifact was a cluster of highly shared sequence variants.

The CDR3 is 13 residues long. The germline gives CDR1 SGHTA, CDR2 FQGNSA. Trimming pared 2 bases from V and 4 bases from J, leaving 6 bases between. The primer mix had 60 Vbeta and 13 Jbeta primers. Only in-frame clones appear in the TCRdb table, and some are missing; sequencing was by immunoSEQ multiplex PCR. The sample contains 120,000 or so clones, around 79% of which appear only once. As regards this clone: Its antigen is as yet unknown.

This TCR came from a woman between 40 and 55 years old in good health and CMV-seronegative. The rearrangement links TRBV7-2 to TRBJ1-5; maybe TRBD1 (5 bases). The sample taken for sequencing was PBMCs. The CDR3: CASSLRQNQPQHF. For the CDR3, the DNA is TGTGCCAGCAGCTTAAGACAGAATCAGCCCCAGCATTTT.